The 26 T cell receptor beta chains below come from one sample, sequenced in a study of T cell repertoires in cytomegalovirus infection. MiXCR, run by TCRdb on the reads, gives a single entry per CDR3 protein. The table shows 150,000 to 200,000 distinct CDR3 sequences, with approximately 19% occurring only once. The sequencing input was PBMCs. Receptors originate from a human donor in good health (CMV status not recorded). Some clones in this sample may be carry-over from other donors' samples.

Turning to this clonotype: A much larger clone differs from this one at a single base, so this may be a read error. CDR3 sequence reads: CASSLEGRFNEQFF. In DNA form, the CDR3 reads TGTGCCAGCAGCTTGGAGGGGAGATTCAATGAGCAGTTCTTC. V gene TRBV7-2 combines with J gene TRBJ2-1, with D tentatively TRBD2 (6 bases). V lost 3 bases to trimming and J lost 6 bases, with 12 bases between them. Germline V CDR1 and CDR2: SGHTA, FQGNSA. The CDR3 totals 14 residues.

CDR3: CASSEPPGVTEAFF. The CDR3 nucleotides read TGTGCCAGCAGTGAACCCCCAGGGGTCACTGAAGCTTTCTTT. The V call is TRBV2, the J call TRBJ1-1; the D gene is possibly TRBD1 (6 bases). Trimming pared 2 bases from V and 4 bases from J, leaving 11 bases between. The CDR3 totals 14 residues. Germline V lookup: CDR1 SNHLY, CDR2 FYNNEI.

V and J are TRBV6-2 or TRBV6-3 and TRBJ2-5; TRBD2 matches at 7 bases. The CDR3 runs to 16 residues. Germline V CDR1 and CDR2: MNHEY, SVGEGT. V shed 0 bases and J 2 bases; nucleotides not matched to a gene: 6. CDR3 sequence: CASSYSPASGQETQYF. CDR3 coding DNA: TGTGCCAGCAGTTACTCTCCGGCTAGCGGACAAGAGACCCAGTACTTC.

This clonotype was seen a few times. J is TRBJ1-6 and V is TRBV28; the D is unclear. Trimming pared 3 bases from V and 9 bases from J, leaving 6 bases between. CDR3 length equals 12 residues. Germline CDR1 MDHEN, CDR2 SYDVKM. CDR3 loop: CASSLKGSPLHF. The CDR3 nucleotides are TGTGCCAGCAGTTTGAAAGGTTCACCCCTCCACTTT.

There are a few counts of this clonotype. The rearrangement joins TRBV28 to TRBJ2-3, with 8 bases identical to TRBD2. From germline, CDR1 is MDHEN and CDR2 SYDVKM. The J segment lost 8 bases and the V segment lost 3 bases, leaving 10 bases of the junction unmatched. There are 15 residues in the CDR3. The CDR3, as DNA: TGTGCCAGCAGTTTGAAAACTAGCGGTGCAGGTACGCAGTATTTT. Amino acids: CASSLKTSGAGTQYF.

This clonotype was picked up a small number of times. CDR3 nucleotide sequence: TGTGCCAGCAGCTTGGCCGGCCCGCAGTATTTT. It specifies CASSLAGPQYF. This sequence joins TRBV5-6 and TRBJ2-3, with unresolved D. V lost 0 bases and J 10 bases, leaving 6 bases between the germline ends. From germline, CDR1 is SGHDT and CDR2 YYEEEE. The CDR3 contains 11 residues.

This clonotype was seen more than once but under ten times. The V and J genes are TRBV10-3 and TRBJ2-7; 11 bases line up with TRBD2. The J segment lost 4 bases and the V segment lost 8 bases, leaving 4 bases of the junction unmatched. CDR1 and CDR2 from the germline V gene are ENHRY and SYGVKD. The CDR3 loop spans 13 amino acids. The CDR3 loop is CAIGGLADYEQYF. DNA of the CDR3: TGTGCCATCGGGGGACTAGCGGATTACGAGCAGTACTTC.

This sequence joins TRBV7-8 and TRBJ2-3; D possibly corresponds to TRBD2 (5 bases). This CDR3 contains 16 residues. V lost 8 bases, J lost 0 bases, and 18 bases lay in between. Germline V gene sequence: CDR1 SGHVS, CDR2 FQNEAQ. The CDR3 sequence: CASRVLGITSTDTQYF. The DNA of the CDR3 is TGTGCCAGCCGGGTTCTCGGGATAACTAGCACAGATACGCAGTATTTT.

The V call is TRBV5-4, the J call TRBJ2-2, with a tentative D call TRBD2 (6 bases). The V gene lost 4 bases and the J gene lost 4 bases, with 14 bases spanning the gap. This CDR3 has 15 amino acids. Germline V gene lookup returns CDR1 SGHNT and CDR2 YYREEE (reference sequence). The CDR3, as DNA: TGTGCCAGCAGCCTGGGACCGGAGGGCACCGGGGAGCTGTTTTTT. Its translation: CASSLGPEGTGELFF.

The chain combines TRBV28 with TRBJ2-3; maybe TRBD1 (6 bases). The CDR3 spans 12 residues. V lost 10 bases and J lost 2, with 10 bases in between. Germline lookup yields CDR1 MDHEN and CDR2 SYDVKM. CDR3: CATRDNTDTQYF. The CDR3 DNA is TGTGCCACCCGGGACAACACAGATACGCAGTATTTT. The full variable domain, with the rest looked up from reference TRBV28 and TRBJ2-3, is DVKVTQSSRYLVKRTGEKVFLECVQDMDHENMFWYRQDPGLGLRLIYFSYDVKMKEKGDIPEGYSVSREKKERFSLILESASTNQTSMYLCATRDNTDTQYFGPGTRLTVL.

The rearrangement links TRBV27 to TRBJ1-5; D not resolved. The CDR3 is 16 amino acids. The germline V and J ends were trimmed by 1 base and 0 bases, with 10 bases remaining between them. Germline V gives CDR1 MNHEY, CDR2 SMNVEV (reference sequence). The CDR3 spells CASSLFSSLSNQPQHF. In DNA, the CDR3 is TGTGCCAGCAGTTTATTTTCCTCCCTTAGCAATCAGCCCCAGCATTTT.

A few counts support this clonotype. The genes are TRBV6-1 and TRBJ2-1, with D uncertain. Germline assignment: CDR1 MNHNS and CDR2 SASEGT. The CDR3 is 12 residues long. V lost 6 bases, J lost 7 bases, and 10 bases lay in between. CDR3: CASSDPRNEQFF. The CDR3, as DNA: TGTGCCAGCAGCGACCCTCGAAATGAGCAGTTCTTC.

This clonotype has just a few counts. The chain links TRBV29-1 to TRBJ2-7; no firm D call. V lost 3 bases and J lost 2, with 5 bases in between. The CDR3 is made up of 11 amino acids. CDR1 and CDR2 (germline): SQVTM, ANQGSEA. This CDR3 reads CSVEGTYEQYF. The DNA of the CDR3 is TGCAGCGTTGAGGGCACCTACGAGCAGTACTTC.

This clonotype was counted only a few times. Here the CDR3 reads CASRGRVYEQYF. The DNA of the CDR3 is TGTGCCAGCAGGGGACGGGTCTACGAGCAGTACTTC. The rearrangement links TRBV2 to TRBJ2-7; D tentatively reads TRBD1 or TRBD2 (5 bases each). Germline V gene lookup returns CDR1 SNHLY and CDR2 FYNNEI. This CDR3 spans 12 amino acids. Between the trimmed V and J ends, which lost 6 bases and 3 bases, there was a span of 9 bases.

The chain has TRBV20-1 and TRBJ2-7, with D possibly TRBD1 on 5 matching bases. The CDR3 runs to 15 residues. V lost 0 bases and J lost 2, with 14 bases in between. Germline V gives CDR1 DFQATT, CDR2 SNEGSKA (reference sequence). Written as DNA, the CDR3 is TGCAGTGCTAGAGACCCCTGGGGCAAGACCTACGAGCAGTACTTC. Its protein is CSARDPWGKTYEQYF.

The CDR3 nucleotides are TGTGCCAGCAGCTGGGGGGGGCTGGGCCATGAGCAGTTCTTC. Translating it yields CASSWGGLGHEQFF. This chain connects TRBV5-6 to TRBJ2-1, with D perhaps matching TRBD2 (7 bases). CDR1 and CDR2 from the germline V gene are SGHDT and YYEEEE. Trimming removed 3 bases from V and 8 bases from J, with 15 bases in between. The CDR3 totals 14 residues. Supplemented by reference TRBV5-6 and TRBJ2-1, the full variable domain reads DAGVTQSPTHLIKTRGQQVTLRCSPKSGHDTVSWYQQALGQGPQFIFQYYEEEERQRGNFPDRFSGHQFPNYSSELNVNALLLGDSALYLCASSWGGLGHEQFFGPGTRLTVL.

This clonotype was counted at least ten times. V usage is TRBV7-6 and J usage is TRBJ2-5; D ambiguous. CDR1 is SGHVS, CDR2 FNYEAQ, per germline. The CDR3 is 14 amino acids. Trimming removed 1 base at V and 5 bases at J, with 11 bases between. CDR3 sequence: CASSLDPALETQYF. CDR3 DNA: TGTGCCAGCAGCTTAGACCCAGCCTTGGAGACCCAGTACTTC.

The chain joins TRBV4-1 to TRBJ1-6; D might be TRBD1 (5 bases). V dropped 1 base and J dropped 5 bases, with 6 bases sitting between them. The germline V gene encodes CDR1 MGHRA and CDR2 YSYEKL. The CDR3 totals 14 residues. CDR3 region: CASSQVRDNSPLHF. The CDR3 bases are TGCGCCAGCAGCCAAGTCAGGGATAATTCACCCCTCCACTTT.

To note about this clonotype: The junction and the germline gene differ at one end; a read error may be behind it. The chain carries TRBV5-1 and TRBJ2-1, with a weak D call TRBD2 (5 bases). This CDR3 has 16 residues. Germline V CDR1 and CDR2: SGHRS, YFSETQ. CDR3 DNA: TGCGCCAGCAGCTTGGCGGGGTTGGCCCTGAGGGTGGAGCAGTCCTTC. Its translation is CASSLAGLALRVEQSF.

At least ten counts were recorded for this clonotype. The V gene is TRBV7-8, the J gene TRBJ1-1, with TRBD1 matching over 9 bases. With 8 bases clipped from V and 1 base from J, the junction kept 8 bases outside the gene matches. The CDR3 loop spans 15 amino acids. Germline V lookup: CDR1 SGHVS, CDR2 FQNEAQ. The CDR3 loop reads CASGDRTGANTEAFF. CDR3 DNA sequence: TGTGCCAGCGGCGATAGGACAGGGGCGAACACTGAAGCTTTCTTT.

The chain employs TRBV29-1 and TRBJ1-3; D not certain. The CDR3 sequence is 13 residues long. V dropped 7 bases and J dropped 0 bases, with 10 bases sitting between them. Germline V gene lookup returns CDR1 SQVTM and CDR2 ANQGSEA. The CDR3 sequence is CSGGWDSGNTIYF. The DNA of the CDR3 is TGCAGCGGGGGTTGGGACTCTGGAAACACCATATATTTT.

This clonotype was detected a few times. The rearrangement joins TRBV12-3 or TRBV12-4 to TRBJ1-1, with D perhaps matching TRBD1 (5 bases). Trimming cost V 6 bases and J 0 bases, with 14 bases left between them. This CDR3 has 15 residues. DNA for the CDR3: TGTGCCAGCAGGACGACAGTCACCCTGAACACTGAAGCTTTCTTT. This translates into CASRTTVTLNTEAFF.

This clonotype was found a few times. The chain uses TRBV29-1 and TRBJ1-1, with 8 bases fitting TRBD1. The CDR3 is made up of 15 amino acids. Looked up from germline, CDR1 is SQVTM and CDR2 is ANQGSEA. J lost 5 bases, V lost 4 bases, and 12 bases had no gene match. The DNA for the CDR3 is TGCAGCGTTGGACAGGGGCGCACGTCTGGTACTGAAGCTTTCTTT. Translating gives CSVGQGRTSGTEAFF.

The chain carries TRBV28 and TRBJ1-1; 10 positions match TRBD1. Trimming took 7 bases from V and 2 from J; bases not matched to a gene: 10. Looked up from germline, CDR1 is MDHEN and CDR2 is SYDVKM. This CDR3 spans 16 amino acids. The CDR3 loop is CASTGGTGDINTEAFF. CDR3 sequence (DNA): TGTGCCAGCACCGGAGGGACAGGGGACATTAACACTGAAGCTTTCTTT.

The chain joins TRBV29-1 to TRBJ2-3, with 10 bases aligning to TRBD1. Germline CDR1 is SQVTM and CDR2 is ANQGSEA. This CDR3 is built from 13 residues. The J segment lost 4 bases and the V segment lost 5 bases, leaving 3 bases of the junction unmatched. The CDR3 region is CSVIGQGADTQYF. DNA of the CDR3: TGCAGCGTTATCGGACAGGGGGCAGATACGCAGTATTTT.

The genes are TRBV7-8 and TRBJ1-6, with 9 bases that match TRBD1. The V gene's germline CDR1 is SGHVS and CDR2 FQNEAQ. V was clipped by 5 bases and J by 10 bases; unmatched bases: 9. The CDR3 spans 15 residues. DNA for the CDR3: TGTGCCAGCAGCCGGGGACAGGGATCGAGGTCACCCCTCCACTTT. Residues: CASSRGQGSRSPLHF.